This is a list of T cell receptor beta chains from one sample in a study of regulatory T cells in long-lasting Graves disease. TCRdb re-called the multiplex PCR reads with MiXCR, one entry per CDR3 protein. The sample gives 550,000 to 700,000 distinct CDR3 sequences, roughly a sixth of which show up once; more than 10% is in the top ten. The sample was also reused in another study, on T cells in Graves' hyperthyroidism and ophthalmopathy.

The sequenced sample was peripheral blood mononuclear cells (PBMCs), obtained at new diagnosis, from a patient treated with antithyroid drugs. The receptors stem from a man in his late teens or twenties with Graves disease. Both conserved end residues are part of each CDR3. A D gene is named only where the DNA matches it firmly. Rows give clone size only sometimes, using once, few, many, or a class for an expanded clone.

v_call	d_call	clone_size	j_call	cdr3_nt	cdr3_aa
TRBV11-2	-	many	TRBJ2-7	TGTGCCAGCAGTTCGGGAAGGGGCGTAGGTTCCTACGAGCAGTACTTC	CASSSGRGVGSYEQYF
TRBV7-8	TRBD2	few	TRBJ2-3	TGTGCCAGCAGCTTAGGCCGGGGACTAGCGGGACGGGGCACAGATACGCAGTATTTT	CASSLGRGLAGRGTDTQYF
TRBV20-1	-	few	TRBJ1-5	TGCAGTGCTCGTCGGGAAAGTCAGCCCCAGCATTTT	CSARRESQPQHF
TRBV19	-	-	TRBJ2-3	TGTGCCAGTAGTATAGTTCCGGGGGCCTCGGATACGCAGTATTTT	CASSIVPGASDTQYF
TRBV7-8	TRBD2	-	TRBJ2-5	TGTGCCAGCAGCCTACCCCTGGCGGGAGGGTACCAAGAGACCCAGTACTTC	CASSLPLAGGYQETQYF
TRBV5-6	TRBD2	-	TRBJ2-2	TGTGCCAGCAGCCCGGGGAGCGGGAACATCGGGGAGCTGTTTTTT	CASSPGSGNIGELFF
TRBV4-1	-	-	TRBJ1-1	TGCGCCAGCAGCTCCCTCCCCAGCGTGAACACTGAAGCTTTCTTT	CASSSLPSVNTEAFF
TRBV28	-	few	TRBJ1-4	TGTGCCAGCAGTTTATTGGGCAGACAGATAAATGAAAAACTGTTTTTT	CASSLLGRQINEKLFF
TRBV27	-	many	TRBJ1-1	TGTGCCAGCAGACCCGGACGAGGGGCAGAGAACACTGAAGCTTTCTTT	CASRPGRGAENTEAFF
TRBV20-1	-	few	TRBJ2-3	TGCAGTGCTAGAGCCCCAGGCCTCCCAGATACGCAGTATTTT	CSARAPGLPDTQYF
TRBV27	TRBD2	few	TRBJ2-7	TGTGCCAGCAGGGGACTAGCGGGAGCAAACGAGCAGTACTTC	CASRGLAGANEQYF
TRBV19	-	few	TRBJ1-1	TGTGCCAGTAGTACTCGGAGGGGTGCGGACACTGAAGCTTTCTTT	CASSTRRGADTEAFF
TRBV27	TRBD1	many	TRBJ1-2	TGTGCCAGCAGTTTCACGGGGGGACAGGGCTATGGCTACACCTTC	CASSFTGGQGYGYTF
TRBV7-9	TRBD2	many	TRBJ2-7	TGTGCCAGCAGCTTCCGGACTAGCGGACCCTACGAGCAGTACTTC	CASSFRTSGPYEQYF
TRBV20-1	TRBD2	-	TRBJ2-6	TGCAGTGCTGGCGCAGGGACTAGCGGCGGACTGACTGGGGCCAACGTCCTGACTTTC	CSAGAGTSGGLTGANVLTF
TRBV29-1	-	-	TRBJ2-5	TGCAGCGCGGGACTCCAGTTTGGGACCCAGTACTTC	CSAGLQFGTQYF
TRBV12-3/TRBV12-4	-	many	TRBJ2-7	TGTGCCAGCAGTTTAGGACCCGCTGGCGAGCAGTACTTC	CASSLGPAGEQYF
TRBV30	-	few	TRBJ2-7	TGTGCCTGGAGTGTACGTGGGGACGAGCAGTACTTC	CAWSVRGDEQYF
TRBV6-2/TRBV6-3	TRBD2	-	TRBJ2-7	TGTGCCAGCAGTGGGATCTCCGGGAGGGCCGCCGAGCAGTACTTC	CASSGISGRAAEQYF
TRBV6-2/TRBV6-3	TRBD1	once	TRBJ1-3	TGTGCCAGCAGTGAGGGGACAGGGGGCAACACCATATATTTT	CASSEGTGGNTIYF
TRBV14	-	-	TRBJ2-7	TGTGCCAGCAGAGATACAGGTTACTACGAGCAGTACTTC	CASRDTGYYEQYF
TRBV10-1	-	few	TRBJ2-7	TGCGCCCCCCAGGACTTTTTCCTATTATTCTACGAGCAGTACTTC	CAPQDFFLLFYEQYF
TRBV6-2/TRBV6-3	TRBD1	few	TRBJ2-7	TGTGCCAGCAGTTACTCTCGACAGGGGACCTACGAGCAGTACTTC	CASSYSRQGTYEQYF
TRBV9	-	few	TRBJ1-2	TGTGCCAGCAATCCCCACACGGACCACTATGGCTACACCTTC	CASNPHTDHYGYTF
TRBV2	-	many	TRBJ2-7	TGTGCCAGCAGTGAAGCGCTAGCGTCCCACTTC	CASSEALASHF
TRBV12-3/TRBV12-4	-	many	TRBJ2-1	TGTGCCAGCAGGCCTCGGGGGGCGGCCAACAATGAGCAGTTCTTC	CASRPRGAANNEQFF
TRBV7-9	-	many	TRBJ2-1	TGTGCCAGCAGCCTGGGACACTCCCTGGCCAATGAGCAGTTCTTC	CASSLGHSLANEQFF
TRBV4-2	TRBD2	-	TRBJ2-7	TGTGCCAGCAGCCAAGACCCCTCTAGCGGGGGCACCTACGAGCAGTACTTC	CASSQDPSSGGTYEQYF
TRBV20-1	TRBD2	few	TRBJ2-3	TGCAGTGCTAGAACCAGCGGGAGTTGGGCCGATACGCAGTATTTT	CSARTSGSWADTQYF
TRBV3-1	TRBD2	many	TRBJ2-1	TGTGCCAGCAGCCAAGCGTCTAGCGGGAACAATGAGCAGTTCTTC	CASSQASSGNNEQFF
TRBV28	-	-	TRBJ1-4	TGTGCCAGCAGCAACCTCGAAAAACTGTTTTTT	CASSNLEKLFF
TRBV2	TRBD2	-	TRBJ2-7	TGTGCCAGCACAACCGGGACTAGCGGGAGTGTAAGTTGGTACGAGCAGTACTTC	CASTTGTSGSVSWYEQYF
TRBV29-1	-	few	TRBJ2-7	TGCAGCGTTGGGTTCTCCTACGAGCAGTACTTC	CSVGFSYEQYF
TRBV5-8	TRBD2	few	TRBJ2-3	TGTGCCAGCAGCCCGGGACTAGCGAGAAAAACAGATACGCAGTATTTT	CASSPGLARKTDTQYF
TRBV11-2	-	-	TRBJ2-7	TGTGCCAGCAGCTTTGATAGAGCAGGAGAGGCGTACTTC	CASSFDRAGEAYF
TRBV3-1	TRBD1	many	TRBJ1-3	TGTGCCAGCAGTCCCGCAGGGGGTGGCCCATCTGGAAACACCATATATTTT	CASSPAGGGPSGNTIYF
TRBV20-1	TRBD2	many	TRBJ2-5	TGCAGTGCTACCGGGACTAGCGAACAAGAGACCCAGTACTTC	CSATGTSEQETQYF
TRBV24-1	TRBD1	few	TRBJ1-2	TGTGCCATCGGACAGGGTCAGGGCTACACCTTC	CAIGQGQGYTF
TRBV5-4	-	-	TRBJ1-4	TGTGCCAGCAGCTCACATCAAGACCGGGAAAAACTGTTTTTT	CASSSHQDREKLFF
TRBV28	-	-	TRBJ1-2	TGTGCCAGCAGACTACTTCGCGACAGGATCTCTTCTAACTATGGCTACACCTTC	CASRLLRDRISSNYGYTF
TRBV28	-	few	TRBJ2-5	TGTGCCAGCAGTATTCAGGAGGAGACCCAGTACTTC	CASSIQEETQYF
TRBV19	TRBD1	few	TRBJ2-7	TGTGCCAGTAGTATTCGCCCGGGACAGGGCTCCTACGAGCAGTACTTC	CASSIRPGQGSYEQYF
TRBV9	TRBD2	-	TRBJ2-1	TGTGCCAGCAGCACCGGGACTAGGGACAATGAGCAGTTCTTC	CASSTGTRDNEQFF
TRBV19	-	once	TRBJ1-3	TGTGCCAGTAGTATTGGGCCAGCTGGAAACACCATATATTTT	CASSIGPAGNTIYF